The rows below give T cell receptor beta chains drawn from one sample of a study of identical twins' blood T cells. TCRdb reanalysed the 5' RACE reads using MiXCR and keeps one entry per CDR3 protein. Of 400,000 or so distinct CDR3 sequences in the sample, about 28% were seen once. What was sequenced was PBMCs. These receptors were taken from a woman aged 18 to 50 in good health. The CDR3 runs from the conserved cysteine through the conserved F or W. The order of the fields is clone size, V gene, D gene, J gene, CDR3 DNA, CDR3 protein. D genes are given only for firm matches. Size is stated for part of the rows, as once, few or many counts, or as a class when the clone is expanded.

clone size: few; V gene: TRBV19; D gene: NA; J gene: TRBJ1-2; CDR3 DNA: TGTGCCAGTAGTACTTTAGCTAACTATGGCTACACCTTC; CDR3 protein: CASSTLANYGYTF
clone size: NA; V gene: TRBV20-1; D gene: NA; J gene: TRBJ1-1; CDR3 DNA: TGCAGTGCGCCCACCGGGACCTTTATCTCGAACACTGAAGCTTTCTTT; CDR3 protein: CSAPTGTFISNTEAFF
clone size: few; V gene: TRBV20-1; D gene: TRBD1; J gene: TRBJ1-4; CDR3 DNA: TGCAGTGCTAGCCCAGGGGGCGGTGGCGAAAAACTGTTTTTT; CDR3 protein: CSASPGGGGEKLFF
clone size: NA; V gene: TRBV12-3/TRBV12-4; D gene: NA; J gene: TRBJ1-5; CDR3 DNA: TGTGCCAGCGCCCTGGGGACAATCTCCCAGGACCAGCCCCAGCATTTT; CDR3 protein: CASALGTISQDQPQHF
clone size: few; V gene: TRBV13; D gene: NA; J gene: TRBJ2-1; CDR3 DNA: TGTGCCAGCAGCTTAGATTTTAGCCGGGGCGAGTTCTTC; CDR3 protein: CASSLDFSRGEFF
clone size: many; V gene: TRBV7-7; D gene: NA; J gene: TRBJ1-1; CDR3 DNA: TGTGCTAGCAGCTTAGCTGGACTGATGAACACTGAAGCTTTCTTT; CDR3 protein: CASSLAGLMNTEAFF
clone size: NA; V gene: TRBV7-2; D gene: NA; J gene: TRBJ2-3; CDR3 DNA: TGTGCCAGCAGACCCCTCAGACAGCCGCCGAATACGCAGTATTTT; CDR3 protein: CASRPLRQPPNTQYF
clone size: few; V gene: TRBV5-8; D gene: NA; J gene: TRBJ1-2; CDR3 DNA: TGTGCCAGCAGCTTCGAAGGACACACGTCAACATTCTATGGCTACACCTTC; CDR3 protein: CASSFEGHTSTFYGYTF
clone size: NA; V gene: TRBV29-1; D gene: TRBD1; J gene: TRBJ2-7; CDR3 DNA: TGCAGCGTTGGAACCGGGACAGGGGCCTACGAGCAGTACTTC; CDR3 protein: CSVGTGTGAYEQYF
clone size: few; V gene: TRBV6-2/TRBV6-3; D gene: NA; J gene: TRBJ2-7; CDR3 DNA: TGTGCCAGCAGTTACCCCCTATACGAGCAGTACTTC; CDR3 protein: CASSYPLYEQYF
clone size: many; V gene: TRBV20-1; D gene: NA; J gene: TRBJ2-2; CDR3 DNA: TGCAGTGCTAGAGTGGTAGCGGGGGAGCTGTTTTTT; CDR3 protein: CSARVVAGELFF
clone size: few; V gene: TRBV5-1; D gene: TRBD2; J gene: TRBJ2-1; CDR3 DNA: TGCGCCAGCAGCCTGTCGGGGACTAACTCCTACAATGAGCAGTTCTTC; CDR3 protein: CASSLSGTNSYNEQFF
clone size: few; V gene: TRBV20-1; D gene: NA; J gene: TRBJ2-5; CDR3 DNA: TGCAGTGCTAGAGTTCCCCCCATTCAAGAGACCCAGTACTTC; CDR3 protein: CSARVPPIQETQYF
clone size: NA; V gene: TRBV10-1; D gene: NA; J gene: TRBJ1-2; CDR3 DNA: TGCGCCAGCGTCGGGGTGGATGGCTACACCTTC; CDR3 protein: CASVGVDGYTF
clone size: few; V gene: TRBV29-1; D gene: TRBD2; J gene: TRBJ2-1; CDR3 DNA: TGCAGCGTTGAGGGGCTAGCGGGAGTGGCCGTTTCCTACAATGAGCAGTTCTTC; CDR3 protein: CSVEGLAGVAVSYNEQFF
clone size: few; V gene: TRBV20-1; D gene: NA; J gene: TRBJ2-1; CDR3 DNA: TGCAGTGCACGGAGCCCCGATGAGCAGTTCTTC; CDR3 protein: CSARSPDEQFF
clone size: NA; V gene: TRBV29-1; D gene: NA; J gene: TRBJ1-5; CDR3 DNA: TGCAGCGTTGCGGAGACCTATAGCAATCAGCCCCAGCATTTT; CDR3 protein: CSVAETYSNQPQHF
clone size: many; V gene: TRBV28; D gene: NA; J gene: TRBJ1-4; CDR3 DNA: TGTGCCAGCAGGGGTCAGGGTGTGAGGGATGAAAAACTGTTTTTT; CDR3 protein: CASRGQGVRDEKLFF
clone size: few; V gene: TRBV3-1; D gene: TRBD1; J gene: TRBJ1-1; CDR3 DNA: TGTGCCAGCAGCCAAGTGACAGGGATTGGCACTGAAGCTTTCTTT; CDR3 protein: CASSQVTGIGTEAFF
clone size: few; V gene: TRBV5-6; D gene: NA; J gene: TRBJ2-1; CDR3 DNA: TGTGCCAGCAGCTCGGGGGTGTTTGAGCAGTTCTTC; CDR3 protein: CASSSGVFEQFF
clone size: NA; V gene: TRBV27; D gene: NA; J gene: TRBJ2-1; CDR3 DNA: TGTGCCAGCAGTTTATCGAGTTACAATGAGCGGTTCTTC; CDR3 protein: CASSLSSYNERFF
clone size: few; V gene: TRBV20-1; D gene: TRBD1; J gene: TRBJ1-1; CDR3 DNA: TGCAGTGCTACACAGGGGGCTGCGGTGAACACTGAAGCTTTCTTT; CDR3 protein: CSATQGAAVNTEAFF